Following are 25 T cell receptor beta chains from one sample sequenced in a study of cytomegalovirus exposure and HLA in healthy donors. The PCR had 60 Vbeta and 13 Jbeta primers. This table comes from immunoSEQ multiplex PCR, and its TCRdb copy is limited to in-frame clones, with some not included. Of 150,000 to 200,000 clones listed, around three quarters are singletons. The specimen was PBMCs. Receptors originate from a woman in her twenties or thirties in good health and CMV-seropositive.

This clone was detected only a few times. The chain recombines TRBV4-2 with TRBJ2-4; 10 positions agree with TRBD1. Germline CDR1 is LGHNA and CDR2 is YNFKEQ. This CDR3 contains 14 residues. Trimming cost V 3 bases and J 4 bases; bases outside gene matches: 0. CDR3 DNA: TGTGCCAGCAGCCAGGGACAGGGGAAAAACATTCAGTACTTC. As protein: CASSQGQGKNIQYF.

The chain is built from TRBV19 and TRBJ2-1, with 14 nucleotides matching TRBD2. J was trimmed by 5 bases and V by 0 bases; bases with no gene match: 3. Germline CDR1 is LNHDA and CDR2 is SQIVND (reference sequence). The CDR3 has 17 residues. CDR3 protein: CASSIDGGLAGDNEQFF. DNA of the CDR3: TGTGCCAGTAGTATAGATGGGGGACTAGCGGGGGACAATGAGCAGTTCTTC.

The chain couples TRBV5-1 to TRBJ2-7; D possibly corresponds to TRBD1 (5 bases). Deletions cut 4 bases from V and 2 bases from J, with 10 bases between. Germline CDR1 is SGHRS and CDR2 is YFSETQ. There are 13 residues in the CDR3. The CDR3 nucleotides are TGCGCCAGCAGCGTGGGGCCGACCTACGAGCAGTACTTC. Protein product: CASSVGPTYEQYF.

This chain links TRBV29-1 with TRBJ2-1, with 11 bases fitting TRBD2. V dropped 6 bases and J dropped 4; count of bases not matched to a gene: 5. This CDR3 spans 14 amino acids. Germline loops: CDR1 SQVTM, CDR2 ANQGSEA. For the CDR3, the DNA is TGCAGCGTCTCCGGGACTAGCGGATACAATGAGCAGTTCTTC. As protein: CSVSGTSGYNEQFF.

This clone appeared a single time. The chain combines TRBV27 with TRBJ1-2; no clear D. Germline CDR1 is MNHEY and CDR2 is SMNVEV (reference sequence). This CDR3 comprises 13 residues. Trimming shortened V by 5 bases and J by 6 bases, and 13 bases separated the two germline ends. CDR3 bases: TGTGCCAGCAGTCCCGGAGGTAGGGATGGCTACACCTTC. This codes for CASSPGGRDGYTF.

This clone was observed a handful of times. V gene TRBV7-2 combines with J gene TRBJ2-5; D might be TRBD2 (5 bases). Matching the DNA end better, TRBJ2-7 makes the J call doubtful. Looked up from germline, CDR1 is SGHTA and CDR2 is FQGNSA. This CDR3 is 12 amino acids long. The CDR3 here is CASREGLYEQYF. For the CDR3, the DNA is TGTGCCAGCAGAGAGGGTTTGTACGAGCAGTACTTC.

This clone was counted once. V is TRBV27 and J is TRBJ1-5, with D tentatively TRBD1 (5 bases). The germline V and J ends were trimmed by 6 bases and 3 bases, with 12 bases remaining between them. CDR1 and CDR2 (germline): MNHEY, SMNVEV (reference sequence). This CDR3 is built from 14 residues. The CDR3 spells CASRLTGYNQPQHF. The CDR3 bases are TGTGCCAGCAGACTAACAGGCTACAATCAGCCCCAGCATTTT.

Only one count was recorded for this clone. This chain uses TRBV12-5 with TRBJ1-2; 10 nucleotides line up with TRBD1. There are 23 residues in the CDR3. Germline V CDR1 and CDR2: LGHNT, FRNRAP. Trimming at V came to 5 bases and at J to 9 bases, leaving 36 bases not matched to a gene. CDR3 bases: TGTGCTAGTGGTCCACGACAGGGGGCGCTTTTCCCGTCCTCGGGCTTCTTCCTCCCCCGCTACACCTTC. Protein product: CASGPRQGALFPSSGFFLPRYTF.

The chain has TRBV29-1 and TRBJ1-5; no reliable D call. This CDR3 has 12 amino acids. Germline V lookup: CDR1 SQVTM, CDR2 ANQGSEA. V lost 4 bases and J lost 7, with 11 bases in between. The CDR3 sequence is CSVAGLNQPQHF. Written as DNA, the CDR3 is TGCAGCGTTGCCGGGTTGAACCAGCCCCAGCATTTT.

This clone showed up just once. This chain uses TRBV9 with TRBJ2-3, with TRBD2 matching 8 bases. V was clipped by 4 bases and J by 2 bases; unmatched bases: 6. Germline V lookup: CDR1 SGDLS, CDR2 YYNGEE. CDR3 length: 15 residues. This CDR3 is CASSPRGGSTDTQYF. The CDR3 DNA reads TGTGCCAGCAGCCCTCGGGGGGGGTCCACAGATACGCAGTATTTT.

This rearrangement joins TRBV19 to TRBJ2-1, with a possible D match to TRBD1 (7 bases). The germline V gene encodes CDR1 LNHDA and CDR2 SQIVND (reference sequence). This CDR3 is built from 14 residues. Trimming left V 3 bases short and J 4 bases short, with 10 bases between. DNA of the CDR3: TGTGCCAGTAGTATGACAGGGACTTACAATGAGCAGTTCTTC. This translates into CASSMTGTYNEQFF.

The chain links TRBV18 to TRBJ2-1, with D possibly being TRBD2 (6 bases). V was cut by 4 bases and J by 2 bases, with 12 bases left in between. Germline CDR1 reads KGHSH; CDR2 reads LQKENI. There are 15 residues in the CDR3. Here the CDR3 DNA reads TGTGCCAGCTCACTCGCGGGAAGAACCTACAATGAGCAGTTCTTC. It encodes CASSLAGRTYNEQFF.

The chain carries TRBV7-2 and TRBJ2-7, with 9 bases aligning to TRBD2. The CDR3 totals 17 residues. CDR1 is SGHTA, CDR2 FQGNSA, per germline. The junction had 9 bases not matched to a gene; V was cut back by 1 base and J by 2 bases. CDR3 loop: CASSLDPTSGLTYEQYF. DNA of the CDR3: TGTGCCAGCAGCTTAGACCCTACTAGCGGGCTCACCTACGAGCAGTACTTC.

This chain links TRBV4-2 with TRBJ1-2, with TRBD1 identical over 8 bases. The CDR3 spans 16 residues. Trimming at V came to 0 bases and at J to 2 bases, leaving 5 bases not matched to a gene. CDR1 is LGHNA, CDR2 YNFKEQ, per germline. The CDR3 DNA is TGTGCCAGCAGCCAAGATCATGGGGACAGGAACTATGGCTACACCTTC. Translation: CASSQDHGDRNYGYTF.

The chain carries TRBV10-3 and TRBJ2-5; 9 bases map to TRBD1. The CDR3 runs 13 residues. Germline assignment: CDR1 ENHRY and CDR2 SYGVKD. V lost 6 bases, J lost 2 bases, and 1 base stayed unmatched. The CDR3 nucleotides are TGTGCCATCAGGGGACAGGGACAAGAGACCCAGTACTTC. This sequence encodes CAIRGQGQETQYF.

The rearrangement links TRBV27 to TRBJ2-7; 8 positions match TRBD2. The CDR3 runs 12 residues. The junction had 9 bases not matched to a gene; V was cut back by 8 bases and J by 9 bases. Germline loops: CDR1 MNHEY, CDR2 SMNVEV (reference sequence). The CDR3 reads CASGRAGVGQYF. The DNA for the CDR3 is TGTGCCAGCGGAAGAGCGGGAGTAGGGCAGTACTTC.

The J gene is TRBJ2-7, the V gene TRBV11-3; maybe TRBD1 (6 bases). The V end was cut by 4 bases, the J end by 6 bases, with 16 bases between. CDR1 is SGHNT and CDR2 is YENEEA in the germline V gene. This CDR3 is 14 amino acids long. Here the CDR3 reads CASSSQGLASEQYF. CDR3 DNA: TGTGCCAGCAGCTCACAGGGCCTAGCCAGCGAGCAGTACTTC. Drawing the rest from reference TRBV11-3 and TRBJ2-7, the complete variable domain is EAGVVQSPRYKIIEKKQPVAFWCNPISGHNTLYWYLQNLGQGPELLIRYENEEAVDDSQLPKDRFSAERLKGVDSTLKIQPAELGDSAVYLCASSSQGLASEQYFGPGTRLTVT.

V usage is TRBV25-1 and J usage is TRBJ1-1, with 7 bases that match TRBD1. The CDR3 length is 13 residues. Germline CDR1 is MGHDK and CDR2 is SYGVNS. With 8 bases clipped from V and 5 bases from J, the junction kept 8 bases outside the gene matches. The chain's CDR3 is CASSRGQITEAFF. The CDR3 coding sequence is TGTGCCAGCTCCAGGGGACAGATTACTGAAGCTTTCTTT.

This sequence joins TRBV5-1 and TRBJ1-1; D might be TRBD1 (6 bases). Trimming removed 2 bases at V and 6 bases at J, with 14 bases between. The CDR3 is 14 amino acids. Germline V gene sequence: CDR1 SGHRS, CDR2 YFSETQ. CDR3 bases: TGCGCCAGCAGCTTAAACAGGGAGGGGTCTGAAGCTTTCTTT. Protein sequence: CASSLNREGSEAFF.

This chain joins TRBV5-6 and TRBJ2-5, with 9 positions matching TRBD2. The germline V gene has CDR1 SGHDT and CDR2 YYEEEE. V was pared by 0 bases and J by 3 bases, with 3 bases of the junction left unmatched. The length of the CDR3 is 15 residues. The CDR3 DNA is TGTGCCAGCAGCTTGGGGGTAGCGGGAGAAGAGACCCAGTACTTC. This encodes CASSLGVAGEETQYF.

CDR3 sequence: CASSFTGAESQPQHF. The CDR3 nucleotides are TGTGCCAGCAGCTTTACAGGGGCGGAGAGTCAGCCCCAGCATTTT. The rearrangement links TRBV7-9 to TRBJ1-5; 7 bases are a match to TRBD1. The CDR3 spans 15 residues. Germline V gene sequence: CDR1 SEHNR, CDR2 FQNEAQ (reference sequence). The J segment lost 6 bases and the V segment lost 3 bases, leaving 8 bases of the junction unmatched.

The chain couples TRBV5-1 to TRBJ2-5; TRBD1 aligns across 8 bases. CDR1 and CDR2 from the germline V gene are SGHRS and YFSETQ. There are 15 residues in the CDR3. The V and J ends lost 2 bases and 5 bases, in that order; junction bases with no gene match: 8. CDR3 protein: CASSLMAGGGETQYF. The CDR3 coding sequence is TGCGCCAGCAGCTTAATGGCAGGGGGCGGGGAGACCCAGTACTTC.

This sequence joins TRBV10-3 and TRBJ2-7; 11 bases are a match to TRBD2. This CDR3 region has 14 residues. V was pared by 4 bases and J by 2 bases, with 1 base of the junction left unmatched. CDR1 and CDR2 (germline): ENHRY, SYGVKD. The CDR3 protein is CAISVTSGTYEQYF. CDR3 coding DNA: TGTGCCATCAGTGTGACTAGCGGGACCTACGAGCAGTACTTC.

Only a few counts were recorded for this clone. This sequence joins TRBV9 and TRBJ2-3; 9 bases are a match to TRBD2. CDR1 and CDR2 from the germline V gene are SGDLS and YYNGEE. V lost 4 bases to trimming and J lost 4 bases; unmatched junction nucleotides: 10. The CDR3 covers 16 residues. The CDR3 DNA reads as TGTGCCAGCAGCCTACCCCCGGGACTAGCATCAGATACGCAGTATTTT. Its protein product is CASSLPPGLASDTQYF.

As DNA, the CDR3 is TGTGCCAGCAGTCTTGACAGGGAAGGTCAGCCCCAGCATTTT. Amino acids: CASSLDREGQPQHF. The chain uses TRBV2 and TRBJ1-5; 7 nucleotides line up with TRBD1. From germline, CDR1 is SNHLY and CDR2 FYNNEI. J lost 6 bases, V lost 5 bases, and 7 bases had no gene match. The CDR3 runs 14 residues. The whole variable domain, remainder taken from reference TRBV2 and TRBJ1-5, is EPEVTQTPSHQVTQMGQEVILRCVPISNHLYFYWYRQILGQKVEFLVSFYNNEISEKSEIFDDQFSVERPDGSNFTLKIRSTKLEDSAMYFCASSLDREGQPQHFGDGTRLSIL.